These 20 T cell receptor beta chains came from one sample sequenced in a study of CD8 T cells in Susac syndrome. Random-hexamer reverse transcription was applied to about 0.45 to 1 ug RNA. Each CDR3 protein is one row after TCRdb ran MiXCR on the immunoSEQ multiplex PCR reads. The data show about 280,000 distinct CDR3 sequences, about 88% seen once. The sample taken for sequencing was CD8+ T cells from PBMCs. These receptors originate from a human donor with multiple sclerosis.

The rearrangement joins TRBV4-1 to TRBJ2-2, with a tentative D call TRBD2 (6 bases). Germline CDR1 MGHRA, CDR2 YSYEKL. Trimming took 4 bases from V and 1 from J, leaving 13 bases between them. This CDR3 is 16 amino acids long. DNA of the CDR3: TGCGCCAGCAGCCTCCGGGGTAGCGGGAACACCGGGGAGCTGTTTTTT. Protein product: CASSLRGSGNTGELFF.

V gene TRBV12-5 combines with J gene TRBJ1-1; possible D gene TRBD1, 5 bases. V was cut by 7 bases and J by 5 bases, with 11 bases left in between. CDR1 LGHNT and CDR2 FRNRAP come from the germline V gene. This CDR3 spans 12 amino acids. The CDR3 spells CASALGGTEAFF. The CDR3 DNA reads TGTGCTAGTGCCTTGGGGGGGACTGAAGCTTTCTTT.

This sequence joins TRBV27 and TRBJ1-1, with a possible D match to TRBD1 (6 bases). The germline V gene has CDR1 MNHEY and CDR2 SMNVEV (reference sequence). Trimming removed 5 bases from V and 3 bases from J, with 13 bases in between. The CDR3 consists of 14 residues. The CDR3 coding sequence is TGTGCCAGCAGTATAACAGGGCTCCACACTGAAGCTTTCTTT. Translating gives CASSITGLHTEAFF.

The V gene is TRBV3-1, the J gene TRBJ2-2; tentatively, D is TRBD2 (6 bases). Trimming shortened V by 3 bases and J by 7 bases, and 15 bases separated the two germline ends. Germline V gene lookup returns CDR1 LGHDT and CDR2 YNNKEL (reference sequence). The CDR3 is made up of 15 amino acids. CDR3 sequence: CASSHPTRLGGELFF. The CDR3 region has the DNA TGTGCCAGCAGCCACCCGACTAGATTGGGCGGGGAGCTGTTTTTT.

The CDR3 loop reads CASSLPDRRLAKNIQYF. CDR3 DNA sequence: TGTGCCAGCAGTTTACCCGACAGACGTCTAGCCAAAAACATTCAGTACTTC. The chain is built from TRBV28 and TRBJ2-4, with D possibly matching TRBD1 (5 bases). The germline V gene encodes CDR1 MDHEN and CDR2 SYDVKM. The V end lost 2 bases, the J end lost 0 bases, and 14 bases lay between the germline ends. The length of the CDR3 is 17 residues.

The rearrangement links TRBV7-9 to TRBJ2-1, with 9 bases that match TRBD2. CDR3 length: 15 amino acids. After removal of 6 bases from V and 2 bases from J, the junction contained 5 bases not matched to a gene. Germline CDR1 is SEHNR and CDR2 is FQNEAQ (reference sequence). The CDR3 bases are TGTGCCAGCAGTCAAAGCGGGAGGACCTACAATGAGCAGTTCTTC. This sequence encodes CASSQSGRTYNEQFF.

V is TRBV27 and J is TRBJ1-1, with 8 bases that match TRBD1. V shed 3 bases and J 0 bases; nucleotides not matched to a gene: 3. The CDR3 is 15 amino acids. CDR1 and CDR2 from the germline V gene are MNHEY and SMNVEV (reference sequence). CDR3 coding DNA: TGTGCCAGCAGTTTCGGCAGGGGGCTGAACACTGAAGCTTTCTTT. This translates into CASSFGRGLNTEAFF.

This chain connects TRBV13 to TRBJ2-7, with 10 bases that match TRBD2. The V gene's germline CDR1 is PRHDT and CDR2 FYEKMQ (reference sequence). The CDR3 sequence is 14 residues long. V lost 4 bases, J lost 2 bases, and 2 bases stayed unmatched. The CDR3 sequence: CASSSGTSAYEQYF. For the CDR3, the DNA is TGTGCCAGCAGCTCAGGGACTAGCGCCTACGAGCAGTACTTC.

The V and J genes are TRBV5-1 and TRBJ2-7; the D is unclear. Trimming removed 2 bases at V and 2 bases at J, with 14 bases between. Germline V gene sequence: CDR1 SGHRS, CDR2 YFSETQ. There are 15 residues in the CDR3. CDR3 coding DNA: TGCGCCAGCAGCTTTTTTGATTCAGACACCTACGAGCAGTACTTC. It codes for CASSFFDSDTYEQYF.

This rearrangement joins TRBV15 to TRBJ2-7; D unclear. CDR1 and CDR2 (germline): LNHNV, YYDKDF (reference sequence). Trimming removed 0 bases from V and 7 bases from J, with 10 bases in between. The length of the CDR3 is 13 residues. CDR3: CATSRERNLEQYF. The CDR3 DNA reads as TGTGCCACCAGCAGAGAACGGAATCTGGAGCAGTACTTC.

This rearrangement joins TRBV7-9 to TRBJ2-5, with a tentative D call TRBD2 (7 bases). V lost 2 bases to trimming and J lost 4 bases, with 14 bases between them. The V gene's germline CDR1 is SEHNR and CDR2 FQNEAQ (reference sequence). CDR3 length equals 15 residues. This CDR3 reads CASSLPTGRGETQYF. The CDR3 bases are TGTGCCAGCAGCTTACCCACAGGGAGGGGAGAGACCCAGTACTTC.

The CDR3 DNA reads TGTGCCAGCAGCTTCCGGGGACAGGCGAGGGAGACCCAGTACTTC. Its protein product is CASSFRGQARETQYF. The chain carries TRBV7-9 and TRBJ2-5, with 8 nucleotides matching TRBD1. This CDR3 has 15 residues. The germline V gene has CDR1 SEHNR and CDR2 FQNEAQ (reference sequence). The V segment lost 3 bases and the J segment 5 bases; nucleotides outside the gene matches: 8.

The genes are TRBV20-1 and TRBJ2-1; D not resolved. CDR1 and CDR2 (germline): DFQATT, SNEGSKA (reference sequence). V shed 3 bases and J shed 2 bases, with 17 bases lying between them. CDR3 length: 16 residues. The CDR3 here is CSARALLSEAYNEQFF. CDR3 DNA: TGCAGTGCTAGGGCTCTCCTATCCGAGGCCTACAATGAGCAGTTCTTC.

The rearrangement joins TRBV6-6 to TRBJ2-7; D possibly uses TRBD1 or TRBD2 (5 bases each). CDR3 length: 14 residues. V was clipped by 4 bases and J by 3 bases, with 13 bases between them. In germline, CDR1 is MNHNY, CDR2 SVGAGI (reference sequence). CDR3 sequence: CASSFGGSYYEQYF. In DNA, the CDR3 is TGTGCCAGCAGTTTTGGGGGATCGTACTACGAGCAGTACTTC.

V is TRBV28 and J is TRBJ2-7; maybe TRBD2 (5 bases). Deletions cut 3 bases from V and 1 base from J, with 13 bases between. The CDR3 is 15 amino acids. In germline, CDR1 is MDHEN, CDR2 SYDVKM. The CDR3 loop reads CASSFEAGLSYEQYF. The CDR3 nucleotides read TGTGCCAGCAGTTTCGAGGCGGGCCTGTCCTACGAGCAGTACTTC.

Here the CDR3 reads CASTSSMGVDEQYF. CDR3 bases: TGTGCCAGTACGTCCTCTATGGGGGTTGACGAGCAGTACTTC. This chain joins TRBV19 and TRBJ2-7, with D perhaps matching TRBD1 or TRBD2 (5 bases each). Between the trimmed V and J ends, which lost 7 bases and 5 bases, there was a span of 18 bases. This CDR3 contains 14 residues. Germline CDR1 LNHDA, CDR2 SQIVND (reference sequence).

The chain couples TRBV27 to TRBJ2-7, with TRBD1 identical over 10 bases. CDR3 length: 12 residues. The V gene end was trimmed by 8 bases and the J gene end by 3 bases; junction bases not matched to a gene: 1. Germline-derived CDR1 and CDR2 are MNHEY and SMNVEV (reference sequence). CDR3 bases: TGTGCCAGCGGGACAGGGGTCTACGAGCAGTACTTC. Protein product: CASGTGVYEQYF.

This sequence joins TRBV7-8 and TRBJ2-1; weak D call: TRBD1 (5 bases). The V and J ends lost 2 bases and 0 bases respectively, with 14 bases between them. The CDR3 totals 17 residues. Germline V lookup: CDR1 SGHVS, CDR2 FQNEAQ. The CDR3 here is CASSLSTGQSSYNEQFF. CDR3 nucleotide sequence: TGTGCCAGCAGCTTATCTACAGGTCAAAGCTCCTACAATGAGCAGTTCTTC.

The chain recombines TRBV5-1 with TRBJ1-1; D is ambiguous. The V gene's germline CDR1 is SGHRS and CDR2 YFSETQ. Deletions cut 2 bases from V and 1 base from J, with 21 bases between. There are 18 residues in the CDR3. The CDR3 DNA sequence: TGCGCCAGCAGCTTACCTAAGGCGTCAGTTACAGCGAACACTGAAGCTTTCTTT. Its protein product is CASSLPKASVTANTEAFF.

The DNA of the CDR3 is TGTGCCAGCAATACTTTAGCGGGGGATTACAATGAGCAGTTCTTC. Translated: CASNTLAGDYNEQFF. The V call is TRBV27, the J call TRBJ2-1, with 9 positions matching TRBD2. V gave up 7 bases and J gave up 4 bases; unmatched junction bases: 8. There are 15 residues in the CDR3. Germline CDR1 is MNHEY and CDR2 is SMNVEV (reference sequence).